The present T cell receptor beta chain was sequenced within a study of response to subunit inactivated influenza vaccine. J lost 5 bases, V lost 4 bases, and 12 bases had no gene match. Germline V lookup: CDR1 SGHRS, CDR2 YFSETQ. The CDR3 extends over 18 amino acids. One entry per CDR3 protein, called by TCRdb with MiXCR from the RT-PCR reads. The sample shows a few hundred thousand distinct CDR3 sequences, 6% to 9% of them seen only once. The chain uses TRBV5-1 and TRBJ2-3, with 14 bases fitting TRBD2. This specimen was PBMCs from blood, taken less than 30 months after vaccination. The receptor's source is a man aged 50 to 75 who received an inactivated influenza vaccine. DNA for the CDR3: TGCGCCAGCAGCCTGGTGGTACCGGGACTAGCGGGAGTAGATACGCAGTATTTT. Its translation is CASSLVVPGLAGVDTQYF.